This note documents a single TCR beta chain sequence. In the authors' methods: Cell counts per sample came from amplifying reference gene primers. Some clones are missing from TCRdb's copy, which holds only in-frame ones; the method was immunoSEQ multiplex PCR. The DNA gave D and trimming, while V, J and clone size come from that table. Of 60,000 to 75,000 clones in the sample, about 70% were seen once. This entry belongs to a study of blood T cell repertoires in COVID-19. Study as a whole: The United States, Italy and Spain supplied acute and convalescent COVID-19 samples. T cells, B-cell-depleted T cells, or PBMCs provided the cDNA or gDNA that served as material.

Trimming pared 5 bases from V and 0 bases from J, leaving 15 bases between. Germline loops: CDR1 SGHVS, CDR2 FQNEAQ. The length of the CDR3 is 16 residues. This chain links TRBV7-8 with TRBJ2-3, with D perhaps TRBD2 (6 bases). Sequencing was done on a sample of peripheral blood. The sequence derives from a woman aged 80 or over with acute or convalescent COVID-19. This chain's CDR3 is CASSPRTGVSTDTQYF. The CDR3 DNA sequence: TGTGCCAGCAGCCCACGGACGGGGGTAAGCACAGATACGCAGTATTTT.